What follows describes a single T cell receptor (beta chain). This sample stems from a study of blood T cell repertoires in COVID-19. Participant reports of clinical history set cohort assignment. TCRdb's table, derived via immunoSEQ multiplex PCR, lists solely in-frame clones and lacks some. The table includes around 400,000 clones, about 90% detected once. The CDR3 runs to 15 residues. Trimming removed 5 bases from V and 2 bases from J; junction bases left unmatched: 8. The V gene's germline CDR1 is SGHAT and CDR2 FQNNGV. The sequencing input was PBMCs or T cells enriched from blood (not recorded which). V and J are TRBV11-2 and TRBJ2-5, with TRBD1 matching 7 bases. The receptor was derived from a woman aged 30 to 39 who had recovered from COVID-19. CDR3 nucleotide sequence: TGTGCCAGCAGCAGCTGGACAGGCGGACAAGAGACCCAGTACTTC. Translated: CASSSWTGGQETQYF.